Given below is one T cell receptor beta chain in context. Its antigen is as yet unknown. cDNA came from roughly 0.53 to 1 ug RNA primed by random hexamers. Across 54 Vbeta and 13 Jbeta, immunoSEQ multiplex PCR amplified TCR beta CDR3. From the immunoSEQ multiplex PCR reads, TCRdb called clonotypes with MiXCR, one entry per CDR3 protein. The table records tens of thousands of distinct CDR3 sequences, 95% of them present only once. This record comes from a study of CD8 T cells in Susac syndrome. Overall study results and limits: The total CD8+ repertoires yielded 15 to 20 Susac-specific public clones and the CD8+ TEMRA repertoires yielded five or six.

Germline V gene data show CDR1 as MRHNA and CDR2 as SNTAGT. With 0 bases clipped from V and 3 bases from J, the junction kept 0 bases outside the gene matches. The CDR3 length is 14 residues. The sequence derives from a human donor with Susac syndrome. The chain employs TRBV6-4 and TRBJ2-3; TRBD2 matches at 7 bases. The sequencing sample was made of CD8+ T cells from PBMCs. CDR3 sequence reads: CASSDSRETDTQYF. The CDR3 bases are TGTGCCAGCAGTGACTCGCGGGAGACAGATACGCAGTATTTT.